Below, 6 T cell receptor beta chains from the same sample are listed, as sequenced in a study of long-term antiretroviral therapy in people with HIV. At the survey level, the v3.0 immunoSEQ assay was run. The assay was immunoSEQ multiplex PCR, and TCRdb's table has in-frame clones only and misses some. The sample records about 17,000 clones, approximately 82% being singletons. The sequencing used unsorted PBMCs, collected 0.3 years before starting antiretroviral therapy. The receptors stem from a man aged 45-60 years with HIV.

The chain links TRBV21-1 to TRBJ2-7. TRBV21-1 is deemed a pseudogene. The CDR3 loop spans 17 amino acids. This chain's CDR3 is CASSPKRSKGTPNEQYF. The CDR3 coding sequence is TGTGCCAGCAGCCCTAAACGGTCCAAGGGCACACCTAACGAGCAGTACTTC.

The chain joins TRBV5-5 to TRBJ2-5; 7 bases are shared with TRBD1. The germline CDR1 and CDR2 sequences are SGHKS and YYEKEE (reference sequence). The CDR3 runs to 20 residues. The junction had 31 bases not matched to a gene; V was cut back by 4 bases and J by 10 bases. CDR3 in amino acids: CASSRHPGQQSVTPISYQYF. The CDR3 DNA reads TGTGCCAGCAGCCGACATCCGGGACAGCAATCAGTAACCCCAATTTCTTACCAGTACTTC.

The V gene is TRBV6-6, the J gene TRBJ1-1; 8 positions match TRBD1. The germline CDR1 and CDR2 sequences are MNHNY and SVGAGI (reference sequence). The CDR3 sequence is 14 residues long. V lost 6 bases and J lost 4; bases outside the gene matches: 7. The CDR3: CASSSTGGGTEAFF. The CDR3 nucleotides read TGTGCCAGCAGCTCTACAGGGGGTGGCACTGAAGCTTTCTTT.

The rearrangement uses TRBV6-4 and TRBJ2-3; TRBD2 agrees at 10 bases. Germline V gives CDR1 MRHNA, CDR2 SNTAGT. The CDR3 has 16 residues. The V and J ends lost 0 bases and 4 bases, in that order; junction bases with no gene match: 4. CDR3 DNA: TGTGCCAGCAGTGACTCGAGCGGGAGGGGTGCAGATACGCAGTATTTT. Translating it yields CASSDSSGRGADTQYF.

This clone came up once. The genes are TRBV6-6 and TRBJ1-3; D not certain. This CDR3 comprises 13 residues. Germline loops: CDR1 MNHNY, CDR2 SVGAGI (reference sequence). Trimming removed 8 bases from V and 0 bases from J, with 8 bases in between. In DNA, the CDR3 is TGTGCCAGCGGTGGAGCCTCTGGAAACACCATATATTTT. Its translation is CASGGASGNTIYF.

The chain has TRBV29-1 and TRBJ2-1, with 7 bases identical to TRBD2. V was clipped by 4 bases and J by 6 bases; unmatched bases: 9. This CDR3 comprises 14 residues. CDR1 and CDR2 (germline): SQVTM, ANQGSEA. This CDR3 is CSVASGRARNEQFF. CDR3 nucleotides: TGCAGCGTTGCTTCGGGGAGGGCCCGCAATGAGCAGTTCTTC.